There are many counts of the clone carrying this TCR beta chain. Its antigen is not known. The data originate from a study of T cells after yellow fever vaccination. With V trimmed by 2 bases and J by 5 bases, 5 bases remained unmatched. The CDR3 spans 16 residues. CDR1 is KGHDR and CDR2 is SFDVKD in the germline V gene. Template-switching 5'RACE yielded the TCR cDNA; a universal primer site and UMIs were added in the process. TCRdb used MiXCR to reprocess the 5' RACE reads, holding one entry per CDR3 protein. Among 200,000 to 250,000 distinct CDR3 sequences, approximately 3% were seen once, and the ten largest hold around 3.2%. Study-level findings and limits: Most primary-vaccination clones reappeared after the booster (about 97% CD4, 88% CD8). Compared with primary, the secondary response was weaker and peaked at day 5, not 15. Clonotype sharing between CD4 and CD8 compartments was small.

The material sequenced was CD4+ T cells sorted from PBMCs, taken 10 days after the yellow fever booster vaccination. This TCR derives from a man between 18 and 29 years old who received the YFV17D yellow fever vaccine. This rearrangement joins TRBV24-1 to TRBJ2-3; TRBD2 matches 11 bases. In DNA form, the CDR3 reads TGTGCCACCAGTGATTCACTAGCGGGGGCTGGAGATACGCAGTATTTT. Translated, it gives CATSDSLAGAGDTQYF.